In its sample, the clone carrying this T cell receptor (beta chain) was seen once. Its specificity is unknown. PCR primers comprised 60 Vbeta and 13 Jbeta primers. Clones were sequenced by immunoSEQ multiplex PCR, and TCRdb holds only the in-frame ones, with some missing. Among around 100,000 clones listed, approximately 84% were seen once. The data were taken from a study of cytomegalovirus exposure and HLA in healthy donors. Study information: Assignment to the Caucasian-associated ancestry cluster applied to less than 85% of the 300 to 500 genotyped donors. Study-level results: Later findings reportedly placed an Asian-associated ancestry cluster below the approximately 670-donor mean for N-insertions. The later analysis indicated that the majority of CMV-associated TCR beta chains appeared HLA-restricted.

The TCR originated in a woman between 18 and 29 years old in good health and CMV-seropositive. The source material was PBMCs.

Written as DNA, the CDR3 is TGTGCCAGCAGTTTACTAGCGGGAGACCCGTACCAAGAGACCCAGTACTTC. Translating it yields CASSLLAGDPYQETQYF. The V gene is TRBV27, the J gene TRBJ2-5; 10 positions agree with TRBD2. Germline lookup yields CDR1 MNHEY and CDR2 SMNVEV (reference sequence). Losses at the gene ends were 2 bases for V and 0 bases for J; bases not matched to a gene: 6. CDR3 length: 17 amino acids.